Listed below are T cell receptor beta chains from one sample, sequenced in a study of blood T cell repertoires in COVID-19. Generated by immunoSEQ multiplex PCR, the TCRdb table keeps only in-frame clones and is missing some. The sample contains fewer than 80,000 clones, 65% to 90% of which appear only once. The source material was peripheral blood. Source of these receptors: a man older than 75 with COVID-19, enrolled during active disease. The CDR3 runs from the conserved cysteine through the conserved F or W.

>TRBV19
CASTPLQGLAGNTDTQYF
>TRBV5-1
CASSRTGEGGEQYF
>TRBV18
CASSPMFGGDRGTDTQYF
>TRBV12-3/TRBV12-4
CASSFGYYEQYF
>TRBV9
CASSVDGGGTDTQYF
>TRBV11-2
CASSLSGSYEQYF
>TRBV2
CASALADTEAFF
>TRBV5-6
CASKRDTTRGGYTF
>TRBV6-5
CASSANQGTNEKLFF
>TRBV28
CASSLPGGTHEQYF
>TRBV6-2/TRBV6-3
CASSPPGLAMRF
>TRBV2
CASSVLGSPTNEKLFF
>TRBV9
CASSGGVDLNTEAFF
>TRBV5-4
CASSLGTGPNTGELFF
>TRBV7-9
CASSLTDRIPYEQYF
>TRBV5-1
CASGQAPSYEQYF
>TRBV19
CASSPRGTGGTGELFF
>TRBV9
CASSPAGGGGETQYF
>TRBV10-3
CAINERGSSYEQYF
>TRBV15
CATSRDGVRQAGGKLFF
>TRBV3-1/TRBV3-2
CASSRGRGNSGYTF
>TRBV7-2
CASSFPQGNTEAFF
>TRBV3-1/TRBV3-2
CASSRQEKGGYTF
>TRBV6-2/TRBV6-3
CASSYGAGGLYEQFF
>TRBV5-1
CASSGSGTGGTDTQYF
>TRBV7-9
CASILGHLNTEAFF
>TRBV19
CASSDRVFTDTQYF
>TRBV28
CASSPQSSYNEQFF
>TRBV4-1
CASSQEETVGRELFF
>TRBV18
CASSSGVSGANVLTF
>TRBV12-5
CASGPGNSRSYEQYF
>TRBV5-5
CASSLGPGGTGELFF
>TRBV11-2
CASSLDLWTSGVLETQYF
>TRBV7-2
CASSLDPNGGGEKLFF
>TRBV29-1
CSVEGAHGYTF
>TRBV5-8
CASSSRGGFGEQFF
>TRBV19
CASTNGGRGSYGYTF
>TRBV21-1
CASSNSNGEDRGGTDTQYF
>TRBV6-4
CASSPTGDPDTQYF
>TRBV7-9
CASSSTGGTGAEKLFF
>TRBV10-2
CASSRTSGANVLTF
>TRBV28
CASTWGRSSYEQYF
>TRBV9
CASSANSDTQYF
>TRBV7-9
CASSLTGDEQYF
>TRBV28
CASTSRRARLGTDTQYF
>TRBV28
CASTSHGYAGAYEQYF
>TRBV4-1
CASSQERSGKSSGNTIYF
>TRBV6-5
CASSQRGVPTDTQYF
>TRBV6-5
CASSYRRGLPFYEQYF
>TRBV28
CASSPSTGETQYF
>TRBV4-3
CASSQRDRGVAFF
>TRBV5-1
CASSSGQGSNYGYTF
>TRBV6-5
CASSYSNRPNTEAFF
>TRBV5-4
CASSLVDGTGGESSYNEQFF
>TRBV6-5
CASSLLGQLGNQPQHF
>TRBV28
CASRLWSSSSYEQYF
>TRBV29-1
CSATGALGEKLFF
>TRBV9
CASSPVGGGDSYEQYF
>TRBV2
CASRGHLYGYTF